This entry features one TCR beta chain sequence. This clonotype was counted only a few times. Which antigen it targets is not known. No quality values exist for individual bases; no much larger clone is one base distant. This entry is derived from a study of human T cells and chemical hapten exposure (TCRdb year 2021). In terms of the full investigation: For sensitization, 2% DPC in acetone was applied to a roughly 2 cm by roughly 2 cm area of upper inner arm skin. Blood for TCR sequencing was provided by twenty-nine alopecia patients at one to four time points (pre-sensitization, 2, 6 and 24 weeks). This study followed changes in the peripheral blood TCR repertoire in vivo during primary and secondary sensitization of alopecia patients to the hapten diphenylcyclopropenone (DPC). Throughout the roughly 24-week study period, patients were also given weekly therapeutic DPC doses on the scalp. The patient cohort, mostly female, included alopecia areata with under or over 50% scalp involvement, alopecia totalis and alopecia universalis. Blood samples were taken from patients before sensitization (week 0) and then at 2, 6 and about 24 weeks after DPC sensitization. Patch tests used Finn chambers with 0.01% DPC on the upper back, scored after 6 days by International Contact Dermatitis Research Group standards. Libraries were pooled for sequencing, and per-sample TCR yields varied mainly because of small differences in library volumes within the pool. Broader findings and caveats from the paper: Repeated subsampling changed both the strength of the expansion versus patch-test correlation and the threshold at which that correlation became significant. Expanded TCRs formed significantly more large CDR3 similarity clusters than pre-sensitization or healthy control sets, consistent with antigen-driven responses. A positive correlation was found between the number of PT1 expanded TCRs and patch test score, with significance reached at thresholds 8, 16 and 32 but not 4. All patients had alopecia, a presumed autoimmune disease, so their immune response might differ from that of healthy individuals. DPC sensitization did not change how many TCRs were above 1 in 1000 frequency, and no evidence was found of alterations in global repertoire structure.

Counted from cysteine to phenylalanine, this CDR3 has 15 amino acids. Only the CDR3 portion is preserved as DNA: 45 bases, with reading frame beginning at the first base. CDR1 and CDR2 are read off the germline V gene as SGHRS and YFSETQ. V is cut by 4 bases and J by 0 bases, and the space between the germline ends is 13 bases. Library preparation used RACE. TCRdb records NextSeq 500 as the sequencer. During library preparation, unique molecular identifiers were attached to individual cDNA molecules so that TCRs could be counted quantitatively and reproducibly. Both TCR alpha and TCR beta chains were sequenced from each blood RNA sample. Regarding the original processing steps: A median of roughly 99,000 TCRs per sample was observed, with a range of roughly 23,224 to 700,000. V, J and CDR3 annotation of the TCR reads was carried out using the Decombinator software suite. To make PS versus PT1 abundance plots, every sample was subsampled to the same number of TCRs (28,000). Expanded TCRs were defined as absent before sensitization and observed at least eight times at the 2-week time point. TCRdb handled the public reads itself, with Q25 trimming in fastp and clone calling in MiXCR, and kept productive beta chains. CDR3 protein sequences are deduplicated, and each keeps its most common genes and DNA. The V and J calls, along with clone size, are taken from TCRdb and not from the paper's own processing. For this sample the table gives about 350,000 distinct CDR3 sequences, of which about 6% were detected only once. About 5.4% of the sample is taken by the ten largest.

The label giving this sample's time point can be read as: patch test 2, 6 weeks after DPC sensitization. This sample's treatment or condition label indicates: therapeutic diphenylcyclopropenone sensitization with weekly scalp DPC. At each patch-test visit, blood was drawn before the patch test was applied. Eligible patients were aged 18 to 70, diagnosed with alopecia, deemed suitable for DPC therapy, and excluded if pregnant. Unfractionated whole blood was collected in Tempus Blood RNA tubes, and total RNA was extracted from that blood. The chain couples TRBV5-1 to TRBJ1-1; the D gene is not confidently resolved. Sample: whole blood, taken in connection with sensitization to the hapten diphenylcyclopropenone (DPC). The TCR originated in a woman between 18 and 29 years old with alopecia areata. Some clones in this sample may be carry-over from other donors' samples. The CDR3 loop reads CASSLTRTMNTEAFF. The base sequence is TGCGCCAGCAGCCTCACCCGAACAATGAACACTGAAGCTTTCTTT.